One sample yielded the 28 T cell receptor beta chains listed below, sequenced in a study of T cell responses to AZD1222 COVID-19 vaccine. Repertoires were generated with immunoSEQ multiplex PCR, while TCRdb's copy carries only in-frame clones and drops some. The repertoire has 85,000 to 130,000 clones, approximately 88% of them found once; the top ten carry around 8.7%. Material: peripheral blood, obtained on day 0 of AZD1222 vaccination. The receptors stem from an adult in good health.

The V gene is TRBV4-1, the J gene TRBJ2-6; D may be TRBD2 (5 bases). CDR3 length equals 16 residues. Germline loops: CDR1 MGHRA, CDR2 YSYEKL. Trimming took off 0 bases at V and 0 bases at J, with 6 bases between the two ends. The CDR3 protein is CASSQEGSSGANVLTF. CDR3 nucleotide sequence: TGCGCCAGCAGCCAAGAGGGGAGCTCTGGGGCCAACGTCCTGACTTTC.

This chain connects TRBV7-8 to TRBJ2-2; no clear D gene. Germline V gives CDR1 SGHVS, CDR2 FQNEAQ. The CDR3 covers 15 residues. The V gene lost 5 bases and the J gene lost 7 bases, with 17 bases spanning the gap. The CDR3 bases are TGTGCCAGCAGCCCCGGGCCCTGGGATAGCGGGGAGCTGTTTTTT. It translates to CASSPGPWDSGELFF.

The CDR3, as DNA: TGCGCCAGCAGCTTGCTCGGCCCTGGGGCCAACGTCCTGACTTTC. It encodes CASSLLGPGANVLTF. The chain couples TRBV5-1 to TRBJ2-6; D unclear. The V and J ends lost 1 base and 2 bases respectively, with 7 bases between them. The CDR3 has 15 amino acids. The germline gives CDR1 SGHRS, CDR2 YFSETQ.

The rearrangement uses TRBV7-9 and TRBJ1-4; possible D gene TRBD1, 5 bases. Germline lookup yields CDR1 SEHNR and CDR2 FQNEAQ (reference sequence). Trimming removed 0 bases from V and 2 bases from J, with 10 bases in between. The CDR3 contains 16 residues. CDR3 DNA: TGTGCCAGCAGCTTAGCCGGGGGATCGACTAATGAAAAACTGTTTTTT. It translates to CASSLAGGSTNEKLFF.

CDR3: CASSARGRVDTQYF. The CDR3 nucleotides are TGTGCCAGCAGTGCAAGGGGGCGGGTGGATACGCAGTATTTT. The chain has TRBV25-1 and TRBJ2-3, with 7 positions matching TRBD1. V gave up 4 bases and J gave up 6 bases; unmatched junction bases: 7. The CDR3 sequence is 14 residues long. In germline, CDR1 is MGHDK, CDR2 SYGVNS.

The CDR3 region is CASSLPHGNTEAFF. CDR3 DNA: TGTGCCAGCAGCTTGCCTCATGGGAACACTGAAGCTTTCTTT. V is TRBV5-6 and J is TRBJ1-1, with D hard to call. Germline V gives CDR1 SGHDT, CDR2 YYEEEE. This CDR3 region has 14 residues. V shed 1 base and J shed 1 base, with 8 bases lying between them.

The chain uses TRBV28 and TRBJ2-7; 12 bases are a match to TRBD1. The CDR3 contains 14 residues. The germline V gene has CDR1 MDHEN and CDR2 SYDVKM. The trim removed 6 bases at V and 3 bases at J, leaving 3 bases unmatched. The CDR3 loop is CASRGTGGLYEQYF. Here the CDR3 DNA reads TGTGCCAGCAGGGGGACAGGGGGCCTCTACGAGCAGTACTTC.

This clone was seen only once. The chain employs TRBV4-2 and TRBJ2-5; possibly TRBD1 for D (6 bases). The CDR3 extends over 14 amino acids. CDR1 and CDR2 (germline): LGHNA, YNFKEQ. With 3 bases removed from V and 1 base from J, the gap between germline ends came to 9 bases. In DNA, the CDR3 is TGTGCCAGCAGCCATGGGACATTCCAAGAGACCCAGTACTTC. It encodes CASSHGTFQETQYF.

V and J are TRBV18 and TRBJ1-2; D gene ambiguous. CDR3 length equals 13 residues. Germline CDR1 reads KGHSH; CDR2 reads LQKENI. V gave up 6 bases and J gave up 4 bases, with 12 bases separating them. The CDR3 coding sequence is TGTGCCAGCTCCCCCGGTCCTGGCTATGGCTACACCTTC. Its translation is CASSPGPGYGYTF.

V is TRBV6-2 or TRBV6-3 and J is TRBJ1-1, with a possible D match to TRBD1 (5 bases). This CDR3 has 15 amino acids. Germline CDR1 MNHEY, CDR2 SVGEGT. Trimming removed 2 bases from V and 3 bases from J, with 13 bases in between. The CDR3 spells CASSYPQGAYTEAFF. Written as DNA, the CDR3 is TGTGCCAGCAGTTACCCGCAGGGAGCCTACACTGAAGCTTTCTTT.

This clone counts as medium-sized. In the same sample, other DNA sequences code for this CDR3. The chain joins TRBV14 to TRBJ1-2, with D possibly TRBD1 on 5 matching bases. Trimming removed 3 bases from V and 8 bases from J, with 10 bases in between. Germline CDR1 SGHDN, CDR2 FVKESK. The CDR3 runs 12 residues. The CDR3 region has the DNA TGTGCCAGCAGCCAGGGGGGGTCCGGCTACACCTTC. Translation: CASSQGGSGYTF.

The genes are TRBV13 and TRBJ1-6; TRBD1 aligns across 7 bases. In germline, CDR1 is PRHDT, CDR2 FYEKMQ (reference sequence). Trimming cost V 3 bases and J 6 bases; bases outside gene matches: 2. The CDR3 loop spans 14 amino acids. The CDR3 loop is CASSFRDSNSPLHF. For the CDR3, the DNA is TGTGCCAGCAGCTTCCGGGACAGTAATTCACCCCTCCACTTT.

The CDR3 coding sequence is TGCGCCAGCAGCTCCGTAGCGGGGGGCACCGGGGAGCTGTTTTTT. Translating it yields CASSSVAGGTGELFF. The chain is built from TRBV5-1 and TRBJ2-2; 10 positions match TRBD2. Per the germline V gene, CDR1 is SGHRS and CDR2 is YFSETQ. With 3 bases clipped from V and 4 bases from J, the junction kept 3 bases outside the gene matches. This CDR3 is 15 amino acids long.

This chain connects TRBV6-2 or TRBV6-3 to TRBJ2-7, with TRBD2 identical over 15 bases. From germline, CDR1 is MNHEY and CDR2 SVGEGT. V trimming: 5 bases; J trimming: 0 bases; junction bases outside the gene matches: 11. There are 19 residues in the CDR3. This CDR3 reads CASSTFPGLAGGVSYEQYF. The CDR3 coding sequence is TGTGCCAGCAGTACCTTCCCGGGACTAGCGGGGGGAGTCTCCTACGAGCAGTACTTC.

The CDR3 DNA sequence: TGTGCCAGCAGCCCGAGGGGACTAGCGGGATACCAAGAGACCCAGTACTTC. Protein sequence: CASSPRGLAGYQETQYF. The J gene is TRBJ2-5, the V gene TRBV9, with 13 nucleotides matching TRBD2. With 4 bases clipped from V and 0 bases from J, the junction kept 6 bases outside the gene matches. CDR1 SGDLS and CDR2 YYNGEE come from the germline V gene. The CDR3 sequence is 17 residues long.

The gene calls are TRBV6-5 and TRBJ1-3; 9 bases match TRBD1. The CDR3 has 16 amino acids. The germline V gene encodes CDR1 MNHEY and CDR2 SVGAGI. V dropped 1 base and J dropped 0; count of bases not matched to a gene: 1. The CDR3, as DNA: TGTGCCAGCAGTTACTTGGGACAGGGCTCTGGAAACACCATATATTTT. It codes for CASSYLGQGSGNTIYF.

The V and J genes are TRBV19 and TRBJ1-1; 8 positions match TRBD1. The CDR3 is 16 residues long. Germline V gene data show CDR1 as LNHDA and CDR2 as SQIVND (reference sequence). The V gene end was trimmed by 7 bases and the J gene end by 5 bases; junction bases not matched to a gene: 15. This CDR3 is CASMRLGAGGRTEAFF. The CDR3 DNA reads TGTGCCAGTATGAGGCTGGGGGCAGGGGGCCGGACTGAAGCTTTCTTT.

The CDR3 loop is CASSQDGRQGKGYTF. The CDR3 DNA reads TGTGCCAGCAGCCAAGACGGACGACAGGGTAAGGGCTACACCTTC. V usage is TRBV3-1 (or the pseudogene TRBV3-2) and J usage is TRBJ1-2; 7 nucleotides align to TRBD1. Trimming cost V 0 bases and J 8 bases; bases outside gene matches: 9. Germline loops: CDR1 LGHDT, CDR2 YNNKEL (reference sequence). CDR3 length: 15 amino acids.

This chain connects TRBV9 to TRBJ2-3, with 7 bases fitting TRBD1. Germline loops: CDR1 SGDLS, CDR2 YYNGEE. The CDR3 has 15 amino acids. J was trimmed by 4 bases and V by 4 bases; bases with no gene match: 9. The CDR3 spells CASSSPRGGSDTQYF. The CDR3 DNA sequence: TGTGCCAGCAGCTCCCCCCGAGGGGGCTCAGATACGCAGTATTTT.

The V gene is TRBV5-1, the J gene TRBJ1-6; TRBD1 agrees at 7 bases. The CDR3 spans 15 residues. Looked up from germline, CDR1 is SGHRS and CDR2 is YFSETQ. V was pared by 0 bases and J by 9 bases, with 6 bases of the junction left unmatched. DNA of the CDR3: TGCGCCAGCAGCTTGGAAAGACAGGGCATTTCACCCCTCCACTTT. The encoded protein is CASSLERQGISPLHF.

This chain links TRBV28 with TRBJ2-7; 8 nucleotides line up with TRBD1. The CDR3 covers 14 residues. V shed 6 bases, J shed 6 bases, and the junction held 10 bases outside the gene matches. Germline loops: CDR1 MDHEN, CDR2 SYDVKM. The chain's CDR3 is CASSILGQGAEQYF. The CDR3 DNA is TGTGCCAGCAGCATCCTCGGACAGGGAGCCGAGCAGTACTTC.

This rearrangement joins TRBV6-5 to TRBJ2-3; either TRBD1 or TRBD2 may supply D (5 bases each). Trimming shortened V by 6 bases and J by 0 bases, and 7 bases separated the two germline ends. The CDR3 contains 13 residues. Per germline, CDR1 MNHEY and CDR2 SVGAGI. The CDR3: CASRGDSTDTQYF. The DNA of the CDR3 is TGTGCCAGCAGGGGGGACAGCACAGATACGCAGTATTTT.

This rearrangement joins TRBV11-3 to TRBJ2-2, with D hard to call. V shed 5 bases and J shed 0 bases, with 7 bases lying between them. Per germline, CDR1 SGHNT and CDR2 YENEEA. This CDR3 is 14 amino acids long. The CDR3 sequence is CASSGLANTGELFF. CDR3 nucleotides: TGTGCCAGCAGCGGGCTAGCGAACACCGGGGAGCTGTTTTTT.

The J gene is TRBJ1-5, the V gene TRBV27; 7 bases agree with TRBD1. The V gene's germline CDR1 is MNHEY and CDR2 SMNVEV (reference sequence). V trimming: 3 bases; J trimming: 8 bases; junction bases outside the gene matches: 7. The CDR3 consists of 14 residues. CDR3 protein: CASSFRDSKEPQHF. The CDR3 nucleotides read TGTGCCAGCAGTTTCCGGGACAGTAAGGAGCCCCAGCATTTT.

In this sample, this clone turned up once. The rearrangement links TRBV19 to TRBJ1-1, with D maybe TRBD1 (5 bases). Germline V gives CDR1 LNHDA, CDR2 SQIVND (reference sequence). This CDR3 spans 16 amino acids. Between the trimmed V and J ends, which lost 4 bases and 0 bases, there was a span of 15 bases. The CDR3 protein is CASSRRQGLLNTEAFF. CDR3 sequence (DNA): TGTGCCAGTAGTAGGCGGCAGGGACTATTGAACACTGAAGCTTTCTTT.

The chain uses TRBV25-1 and TRBJ2-1; TRBD2 aligns across 9 bases. This CDR3 is 16 amino acids long. V trimming: 1 base; J trimming: 10 bases; junction bases outside the gene matches: 11. Germline V lookup: CDR1 MGHDK, CDR2 SYGVNS. CDR3 DNA sequence: TGTGCCAGCAGTGAATTAGGCGGGAGGGGGTCATACGAGCAGTTCTTC. Encoded protein: CASSELGGRGSYEQFF. Variable domain in full (rest from reference TRBV25-1 and TRBJ2-1): EADIYQTPRYLVIGTGKKITLECSQTMGHDKMYWYQQDPGMELHLIHYSYGVNSTEKGDLSSESTVSRIRTEHFPLTLESARPSHTSQYLCASSELGGRGSYEQFFGPGTRLTVL.

V and J are TRBV3-1 (or the pseudogene TRBV3-2) and TRBJ1-2; 8 bases are a match to TRBD1. The CDR3 covers 15 residues. The ends lost 4 bases at V and 8 bases at J; junction bases unmatched: 12. Germline CDR1 reads LGHDT; CDR2 reads YNNKEL (reference sequence). The CDR3 DNA is TGTGCCAGCAGCCCAAAATCCAGGGGGCAAAACGGCTACACCTTC. It is translated as CASSPKSRGQNGYTF.

The V gene is TRBV30, the J gene TRBJ1-6; 8 nucleotides match TRBD1. CDR1 and CDR2 (germline): GTSNPN, SVGIG (reference sequence). The trim removed 2 bases at V and 9 bases at J, leaving 6 bases unmatched. This CDR3 is built from 14 residues. Here the CDR3 DNA reads TGTGCCTGGAGTAAAGGACAGGGACCTTCACCCCTCCACTTT. Protein product: CAWSKGQGPSPLHF. Full variable domain (rest looked up from reference TRBV30 and TRBJ1-6): SQTIHQWPATLVQPVGSPLSLECTVEGTSNPNLYWYRQAAGRGLQLLFYSVGIGQISSEVPQNLSASRPQDRQFILSSKKLLLSDSGFYLCAWSKGQGPSPLHFGNGTRLTVT.